The 30 T cell receptor beta chains listed next were all sequenced from one sample in a study of beta chain features in type 1 diabetes. Expressed TCRB transcripts got sequenced, as all isolated RNA was reverse transcribed. TCRdb keeps only in-frame clones here, not all; method: immunoSEQ multiplex PCR. The sample has about 230,000 clones, over 7.5% seen once. Sequencing input: naive CD4+ T cells from blood. The receptors originated from a woman aged 18 to 35 in good health.

The V call is TRBV29-1, the J call TRBJ2-1, with D perhaps TRBD1 (5 bases). The CDR3 totals 15 residues. The V and J ends lost 7 bases and 9 bases respectively, with 25 bases between them. Germline V gene sequence: CDR1 SQVTM, CDR2 ANQGSEA. The CDR3 sequence is CSAGLGRVLGGEQFF. For the CDR3, the DNA is TGCAGCGCGGGTCTTGGCAGGGTCCTTGGTGGTGAGCAGTTCTTC.

This clone was seen a few times. The J gene is TRBJ2-5, the V gene TRBV5-4; 7 nucleotides align to TRBD1. Germline V gene data show CDR1 as SGHNT and CDR2 as YYREEE (reference sequence). There are 17 residues in the CDR3. The trim removed 4 bases at V and 5 bases at J, leaving 17 bases unmatched. The CDR3 is CASSNSNRQGNGETQYF. The DNA for the CDR3 is TGTGCCAGCAGCAACTCTAACAGACAGGGTAACGGGGAGACCCAGTACTTC.

V gene TRBV5-6 combines with J gene TRBJ2-7; TRBD2 aligns across 11 bases. CDR1 SGHDT and CDR2 YYEEEE come from the germline V gene. Trimming took 4 bases from V and 0 from J; bases not matched to a gene: 3. This CDR3 spans 15 amino acids. CDR3 sequence: CASSLTSGASYEQYF. In DNA, the CDR3 is TGTGCCAGCAGCCTGACTAGCGGGGCCTCCTACGAGCAGTACTTC.

The chain has TRBV6-5 and TRBJ2-1; TRBD2 agrees at 10 bases. From germline, CDR1 is MNHEY and CDR2 SVGAGI. The J segment lost 5 bases and the V segment lost 6 bases, leaving 4 bases of the junction unmatched. This CDR3 spans 14 amino acids. CDR3 loop: CASRRTSGHNEQFF. The CDR3 nucleotides are TGTGCCAGCAGACGGACTAGCGGACACAATGAGCAGTTCTTC.

This clone appeared a few times. The chain is built from TRBV30 and TRBJ2-2; 7 bases match TRBD2. The CDR3 covers 14 residues. Germline-derived CDR1 and CDR2 are GTSNPN and SVGIG (reference sequence). V gave up 4 bases and J gave up 6 bases; unmatched junction bases: 8. The CDR3 sequence: CAWNYKTSAGELFF. The DNA for the CDR3 is TGTGCCTGGAATTACAAAACTAGCGCCGGGGAGCTGTTTTTT.

This chain uses TRBV2 with TRBJ2-1; the match to TRBD2 covers 13 bases. The germline V gene has CDR1 SNHLY and CDR2 FYNNEI. The CDR3 length is 17 residues. J was trimmed by 6 bases and V by 6 bases; bases with no gene match: 11. The CDR3 coding sequence is TGTGCCAGCAGCGGAAGTGGGACTAGCGGGGTCCCCAATGAGCAGTTCTTC. This translates into CASSGSGTSGVPNEQFF.

This clone came up a few times. The CDR3 sequence: CASHPAASYEQYF. The DNA of the CDR3 is TGTGCCAGCCACCCAGCGGCATCCTACGAGCAGTACTTC. The rearrangement links TRBV6-1 to TRBJ2-7, with D tentatively TRBD2 (5 bases). Germline-derived CDR1 and CDR2 are MNHNS and SASEGT. The V end was cut by 8 bases, the J end by 1 base, with 12 bases between. This CDR3 comprises 13 residues.

This clone turned up a few times. The J gene is TRBJ1-2, the V gene TRBV19; perhaps TRBD1 as D (6 bases). Germline CDR1 and CDR2: LNHDA and SQIVND (reference sequence). V lost 8 bases and J 5 bases, leaving 15 bases between the germline ends. The CDR3 spans 13 residues. The chain's CDR3 is CASRPPTGYGYTF. DNA for the CDR3: TGTGCCAGTCGTCCACCCACAGGGTATGGCTACACCTTC.

This clone appeared many times. The rearrangement links TRBV23-1 to TRBJ1-4; D remains unclear. TRBV23-1 is an ORF for which the function is uncertain. This CDR3 is built from 17 residues. The germline V and J ends were trimmed by 0 bases and 0 bases, with 11 bases remaining between them. CDR3 protein: CASSQSRRLATNEKLFF. CDR3 DNA sequence: TGCGCCAGCAGTCAATCAAGGCGGCTTGCAACTAATGAAAAACTGTTTTTT.

The chain links TRBV5-1 to TRBJ1-5, with 8 nucleotides matching TRBD1. Germline V lookup: CDR1 SGHRS, CDR2 YFSETQ. The CDR3 is 15 amino acids. V was pared by 4 bases and J by 4 bases, with 7 bases of the junction left unmatched. The CDR3 is CASSVGQGPNQPQHF. CDR3 in DNA: TGCGCCAGCAGCGTAGGACAGGGCCCGAATCAGCCCCAGCATTTT.

The table lists this clone with a few counts. The V gene is TRBV10-3, the J gene TRBJ2-7, with 7 bases that match TRBD2. V trimming: 5 bases; J trimming: 3 bases; junction bases outside the gene matches: 10. The CDR3 loop spans 15 amino acids. Per germline, CDR1 ENHRY and CDR2 SYGVKD. The CDR3 spells CAISRGGVRDYEQYF. The DNA of the CDR3 is TGTGCCATCAGTCGCGGGGGTGTAAGGGACTACGAGCAGTACTTC.

The V call is TRBV9, the J call TRBJ2-1; 7 nucleotides agree with TRBD1. Germline V gene data show CDR1 as SGDLS and CDR2 as YYNGEE. The CDR3 totals 13 residues. The trim removed 5 bases at V and 7 bases at J, leaving 6 bases unmatched. In nucleotides, the CDR3 is TGTGCCAGCAGTCGTGACAGGGTTAATGAGCAGTTCTTC. It specifies CASSRDRVNEQFF.

Only a few counts were recorded for this clone. The rearrangement joins TRBV14 to TRBJ1-2; D is unresolved. CDR1 is SGHDN and CDR2 is FVKESK in the germline V gene. Trimming took 3 bases from V and 2 from J, leaving 7 bases between them. There are 13 residues in the CDR3. CDR3 protein: CASSHEENYGYTF. Written as DNA, the CDR3 is TGTGCCAGCAGCCACGAGGAGAACTATGGCTACACCTTC.

CDR3 residues: CASSPPSGGTGNTIYF. DNA of the CDR3: TGTGCCAGCTCACCACCGTCAGGGGGAACTGGAAACACCATATATTTT. The chain links TRBV18 to TRBJ1-3, with 7 bases lining up with TRBD1. Per the germline V gene, CDR1 is KGHSH and CDR2 is LQKENI. J lost 2 bases, V lost 0 bases, and 4 bases had no gene match. This CDR3 has 16 residues. The full variable domain, in which reference TRBV18 and TRBJ1-3 provide the parts outside the CDR3, is NAGVMQNPRHLVRRRGQEARLRCSPMKGHSHVYWYRQLPEEGLKFMVYLQKENIIDESGMPKERFSAEFPKEGPSILRIQQVVRGDSAAYFCASSPPSGGTGNTIYFGEGSWLTVV.

The chain has TRBV6-5 and TRBJ1-2; no reliable D call. CDR1 MNHEY and CDR2 SVGAGI come from the germline V gene. Trimming pared 0 bases from V and 6 bases from J, leaving 17 bases between. This CDR3 spans 16 amino acids. CDR3 DNA sequence: TGTGCCAGCAGTTACTCGAGGGTTAGCTCCTTGGATGGCTACACCTTC. This gives the protein CASSYSRVSSLDGYTF.

The CDR3 here is CASSPVPGNYGYTF. The CDR3 nucleotides are TGTGCCAGTAGCCCTGTCCCAGGCAACTATGGCTACACCTTC. The genes are TRBV19 and TRBJ1-2; the D is unclear. The ends were cut back, 6 bases at V and 2 bases at J, with 13 bases in the middle. This CDR3 has 14 residues. CDR1 LNHDA and CDR2 SQIVND come from the germline V gene (reference sequence).

The chain combines TRBV2 with TRBJ1-2, with TRBD1 identical over 11 bases. Germline lookup yields CDR1 SNHLY and CDR2 FYNNEI. Trimming removed 8 bases from V and 6 bases from J; junction bases left unmatched: 11. The CDR3 runs 15 residues. CDR3 coding DNA: TGTGCCAGCGGGGCCTGGGGACAGGGGGACAATGGCTACACCTTC. Amino acid sequence: CASGAWGQGDNGYTF.

This clone showed up just a few times. This rearrangement joins TRBV30 to TRBJ1-1; TRBD1 might be the D (6 bases). V dropped 4 bases and J dropped 3 bases, with 12 bases sitting between them. Germline V gives CDR1 GTSNPN, CDR2 SVGIG (reference sequence). This CDR3 is 13 amino acids long. The CDR3 loop reads CAWTYRADTEAFF. CDR3 nucleotides: TGTGCCTGGACCTACAGGGCGGACACTGAAGCTTTCTTT.

This clone has just a few counts. V gene TRBV5-1 combines with J gene TRBJ1-6; TRBD1 might be the D (5 bases). This CDR3 is 14 amino acids long. The V gene lost 4 bases and the J gene lost 5 bases, with 10 bases spanning the gap. Germline values: CDR1 SGHRS, CDR2 YFSETQ. CDR3 protein: CASSRQSNNSPLHF. The DNA for the CDR3 is TGCGCCAGCAGCCGACAGAGCAATAATTCACCCCTCCACTTT.

The chain carries TRBV14 and TRBJ2-7; D ambiguous. This CDR3 is built from 12 residues. V lost 1 base and J 3 bases, leaving 4 bases between the germline ends. The germline gives CDR1 SGHDN, CDR2 FVKESK. The CDR3 region is CASSQAGYEQYF. The CDR3 region has the DNA TGTGCCAGCAGCCAAGCAGGCTACGAGCAGTACTTC.

This clone was detected only a few times. The chain employs TRBV15 and TRBJ2-5; D is ambiguous. V was shortened by 0 bases and J by 7 bases, with 12 bases between the two germline ends. CDR3 length: 14 residues. Germline V gene lookup returns CDR1 LNHNV and CDR2 YYDKDF (reference sequence). The CDR3 bases are TGTGCCACCAGCAGAGATCGGTCGGTAAGGACCCAGTACTTC. Its translation: CATSRDRSVRTQYF.

The V and J genes are TRBV7-9 and TRBJ2-4, with D unresolved. This CDR3 region has 17 residues. Trimming cost V 1 base and J 0 bases, with 13 bases left between them. Germline V gene sequence: CDR1 SEHNR, CDR2 FQNEAQ (reference sequence). CDR3 in amino acids: CASSLGLSELAKNIQYF. Written as DNA, the CDR3 is TGTGCCAGCAGCTTAGGCCTGAGCGAGTTAGCCAAAAACATTCAGTACTTC.

This clone was observed a few times. The rearrangement joins TRBV10-2 to TRBJ1-2, with D perhaps TRBD1 (5 bases). Germline V gives CDR1 WSHSY, CDR2 SAAADI. CDR3 length: 15 residues. V dropped 3 bases and J dropped 8 bases, with 19 bases sitting between them. CDR3 loop: CASSEGTDVYKGYTF. The CDR3 DNA reads as TGCGCCAGCAGTGAAGGGACTGACGTCTATAAGGGCTACACCTTC.

This clone was recorded a few times. This chain uses TRBV4-2 with TRBJ2-1, with D perhaps TRBD1 (5 bases). CDR1 LGHNA and CDR2 YNFKEQ come from the germline V gene. V was clipped by 1 base and J by 1 base, with 14 bases between them. This CDR3 is built from 17 residues. CDR3 nucleotide sequence: TGTGCCAGCAGCCAAGCATCACAGGTGGGATCCTACAATGAGCAGTTCTTC. As protein: CASSQASQVGSYNEQFF.

About this clone itself: Other DNA sequences of this sample code for an identical CDR3. The chain uses TRBV7-2 and TRBJ1-1; TRBD1 aligns across 7 bases. Germline values: CDR1 SGHTA, CDR2 FQGNSA. CDR3 length equals 13 residues. V shed 5 bases, J shed 4 bases, and the junction held 4 bases outside the gene matches. CDR3 region: CASSLDRVTEAFF. CDR3 in DNA: TGTGCCAGCAGCCTAGACAGGGTCACTGAAGCTTTCTTT.

The rearrangement links TRBV5-4 to TRBJ1-4; 11 bases are shared with TRBD1. With V trimmed by 4 bases and J by 8 bases, 7 bases remained unmatched. The CDR3 is 15 amino acids. CDR1 and CDR2 from the germline V gene are SGHNT and YYREEE (reference sequence). For the CDR3, the DNA is TGTGCCAGCAGCGGGGGGACAGGGGGTCGAGAAAAACTGTTTTTT. It codes for CASSGGTGGREKLFF.

V and J are TRBV20-1 and TRBJ1-1; no firm D call. The CDR3 length is 11 residues. The germline CDR1 and CDR2 sequences are DFQATT and SNEGSKA (reference sequence). V was clipped by 6 bases and J by 8 bases, with 13 bases between them. In nucleotides, the CDR3 is TGCAGTGCCGACCGGACTCAGGAAGCTTTCTTT. It yields the protein CSADRTQEAFF.

The sample holds a few counts of this clone. The chain recombines TRBV6-6 with TRBJ1-4, with D possibly TRBD1 on 6 matching bases. This CDR3 contains 14 residues. Germline values: CDR1 MNHNY, CDR2 SVGAGI (reference sequence). Trimming pared 5 bases from V and 2 bases from J, leaving 9 bases between. The CDR3 spells CASSRDMTNEKLFF. CDR3 coding DNA: TGTGCCAGCAGTAGGGACATGACTAATGAAAAACTGTTTTTT.

This clone was detected a few times. V usage is TRBV11-1 and J usage is TRBJ1-1; D ambiguous. The CDR3 is 14 residues long. Germline V gives CDR1 SGHAT, CDR2 FQDESV (reference sequence). V shed 4 bases and J shed 6 bases, with 15 bases lying between them. CDR3 nucleotide sequence: TGTGCCAGCAGCTCCCAGGCCCTTAGAGCTGAAGCTTTCTTT. Protein product: CASSSQALRAEAFF.

In its sample, this clone was seen a few times. The chain carries TRBV5-1 and TRBJ1-2; 12 bases align to TRBD1. The CDR3 extends over 16 amino acids. Germline lookup yields CDR1 SGHRS and CDR2 YFSETQ. V lost 4 bases to trimming and J lost 8 bases; unmatched junction nucleotides: 12. The CDR3 nucleotides read TGCGCCAGCAGCCGATTTGCCGGGACAGGGGGCGCCGGCTACACCTTC. This gives the protein CASSRFAGTGGAGYTF.